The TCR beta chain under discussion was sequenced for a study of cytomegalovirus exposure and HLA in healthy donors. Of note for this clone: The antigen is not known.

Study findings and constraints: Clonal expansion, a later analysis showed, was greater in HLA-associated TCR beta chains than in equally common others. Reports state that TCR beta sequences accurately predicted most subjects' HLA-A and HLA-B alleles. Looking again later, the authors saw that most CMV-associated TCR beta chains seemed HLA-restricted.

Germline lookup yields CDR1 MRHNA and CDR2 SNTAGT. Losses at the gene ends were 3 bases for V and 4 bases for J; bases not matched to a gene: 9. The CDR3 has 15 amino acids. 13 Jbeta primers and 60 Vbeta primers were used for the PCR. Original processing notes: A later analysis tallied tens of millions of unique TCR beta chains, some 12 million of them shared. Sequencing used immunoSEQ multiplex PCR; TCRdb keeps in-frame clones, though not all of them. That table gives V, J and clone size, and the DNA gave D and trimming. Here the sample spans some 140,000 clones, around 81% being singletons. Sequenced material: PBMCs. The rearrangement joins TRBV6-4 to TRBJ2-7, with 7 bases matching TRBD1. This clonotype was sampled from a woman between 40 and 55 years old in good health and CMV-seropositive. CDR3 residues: CASSEESGGMYEQYF. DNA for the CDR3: TGTGCCAGCAGTGAGGAGTCAGGGGGAATGTACGAGCAGTACTTC.